A single sample is the source of the 10 T cell receptor beta chains below, sequenced in a study of cytomegalovirus exposure and HLA in healthy donors. Profiling relied on immunoSEQ multiplex PCR, and the TCRdb table lists in-frame clones only, not all of them. The sample yields some 69,000 clones, more than 95% seen once. Sequences were obtained from PBMCs. These receptors were taken from a man in his late teens or twenties in good health and CMV-seronegative.

The V gene is TRBV7-6, the J gene TRBJ2-1; unclear D gene. V was cut by 0 bases and J by 4 bases, with 13 bases left in between. The germline V gene encodes CDR1 SGHVS and CDR2 FNYEAQ. This CDR3 contains 16 residues. The CDR3 region has the DNA TGTGCCAGCAGCTTAGCGTCAGGTATTCGATACAATGAGCAGTTCTTC. Amino acids: CASSLASGIRYNEQFF.

A note on this clone: Different DNA sequences within this sample yield the same CDR3. The chain couples TRBV4-1 to TRBJ1-5; D call uncertain. The CDR3 spans 14 residues. V lost 0 bases, J lost 2 bases, and 5 bases lay in between. In germline, CDR1 is MGHRA, CDR2 YSYEKL. The DNA for the CDR3 is TGCGCCAGCAGCCAAGATATAGGCAATCAGCCCCAGCATTTT. The encoded protein is CASSQDIGNQPQHF.

The V and J genes are TRBV10-2 and TRBJ2-7; tentatively, D is TRBD1 (5 bases). This CDR3 spans 14 amino acids. Trimming removed 10 bases at V and 0 bases at J, with 16 bases between. CDR1 WSHSY and CDR2 SAAADI come from the germline V gene. The CDR3 here is CATLPETDSYEQYF. CDR3 DNA sequence: TGCGCCACTCTCCCTGAGACAGACTCCTACGAGCAGTACTTC.

The rearrangement joins TRBV10-1 to TRBJ1-2; 8 bases fit TRBD1. The ends lost 3 bases at V and 4 bases at J; junction bases unmatched: 7. Germline CDR1 reads WNHNN; CDR2 reads SYGVQD (reference sequence). There are 15 residues in the CDR3. The CDR3 protein is CASSDLVDRAYGYTF. CDR3 nucleotides: TGCGCCAGCAGTGACCTAGTGGACAGGGCCTATGGCTACACCTTC.

The CDR3 DNA sequence: TGTGCCAGCAGCCCCCGTACCGTGGGGGGGTATGGCTACACCTTC. Encoded protein: CASSPRTVGGYGYTF. The rearrangement links TRBV9 to TRBJ1-2; tentative D call: TRBD1 (5 bases). The V end was cut by 4 bases, the J end by 5 bases, with 18 bases between. The CDR3 is 15 amino acids. Germline loops: CDR1 SGDLS, CDR2 YYNGEE.

This sequence joins TRBV6-6 and TRBJ1-2; perhaps TRBD1 as D (5 bases). V was trimmed by 2 bases and J by 2 bases, leaving 12 bases between them. Per germline, CDR1 MNHNY and CDR2 SVGAGI (reference sequence). The CDR3 sequence is 15 residues long. The chain's CDR3 is CASSYPATDNYGYTF. The CDR3 nucleotides read TGTGCCAGCAGTTACCCCGCGACAGACAACTATGGCTACACCTTC.

The V and J genes are TRBV5-1 and TRBJ1-1, with 8 bases identical to TRBD1. The junction had 9 bases not matched to a gene; V was cut back by 0 bases and J by 5 bases. This CDR3 spans 16 amino acids. Germline V gene lookup returns CDR1 SGHRS and CDR2 YFSETQ. The CDR3 loop reads CASSLGQGAKETEAFF. The CDR3 nucleotides read TGCGCCAGCAGCTTGGGTCAGGGGGCGAAGGAAACTGAAGCTTTCTTT.

This clone was seen once. The chain carries TRBV7-2 and TRBJ2-3; the D is unclear. V was pared by 4 bases and J by 6 bases, with 11 bases between. CDR1 is SGHTA and CDR2 is FQGNSA in the germline V gene. CDR3 length equals 13 residues. The CDR3 DNA is TGTGCCAGCAGCTCAGGCCCGGTGGATACGCAGTATTTT. Translating gives CASSSGPVDTQYF.

This chain joins TRBV7-8 and TRBJ1-1, with D uncertain. The germline V and J ends were trimmed by 5 bases and 5 bases, with 12 bases remaining between them. This CDR3 region has 13 residues. Germline-derived CDR1 and CDR2 are SGHVS and FQNEAQ. The CDR3 loop reads CASSPTPGTEAFF. The CDR3, as DNA: TGTGCCAGCAGCCCAACCCCCGGGACTGAAGCTTTCTTT.

The chain links TRBV28 to TRBJ1-5; D unresolved. Germline V lookup: CDR1 MDHEN, CDR2 SYDVKM. Trimming stripped 7 bases from V and 3 bases from J, with 4 bases between. CDR3 length equals 11 residues. CDR3 region: CASTTNQPQHF. DNA for the CDR3: TGTGCCAGCACTACCAATCAGCCCCAGCATTTT.